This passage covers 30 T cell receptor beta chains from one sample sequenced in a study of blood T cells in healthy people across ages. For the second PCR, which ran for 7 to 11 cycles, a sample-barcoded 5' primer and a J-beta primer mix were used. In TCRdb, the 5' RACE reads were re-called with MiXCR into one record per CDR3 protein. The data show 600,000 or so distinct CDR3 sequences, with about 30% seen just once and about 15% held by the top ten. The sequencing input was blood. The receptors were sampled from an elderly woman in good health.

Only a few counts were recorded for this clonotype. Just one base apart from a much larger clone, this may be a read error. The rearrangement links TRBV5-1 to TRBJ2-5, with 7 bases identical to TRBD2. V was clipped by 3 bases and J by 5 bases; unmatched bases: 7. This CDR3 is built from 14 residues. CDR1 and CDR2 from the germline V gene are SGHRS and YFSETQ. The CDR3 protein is CASSWAGVAETQYF. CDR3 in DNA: TGCGCCAGCAGCTGGGCGGGGGTTGCGGAGACCCAGTACTTC.

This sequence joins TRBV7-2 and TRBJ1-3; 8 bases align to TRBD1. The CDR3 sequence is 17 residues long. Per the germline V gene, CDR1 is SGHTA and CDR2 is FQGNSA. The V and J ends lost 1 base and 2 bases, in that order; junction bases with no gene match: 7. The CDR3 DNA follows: TGTGCCAGCAGCTTAGGGGATCCAGGGGGCACTGGAAACACCATATATTTT. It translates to CASSLGDPGGTGNTIYF.

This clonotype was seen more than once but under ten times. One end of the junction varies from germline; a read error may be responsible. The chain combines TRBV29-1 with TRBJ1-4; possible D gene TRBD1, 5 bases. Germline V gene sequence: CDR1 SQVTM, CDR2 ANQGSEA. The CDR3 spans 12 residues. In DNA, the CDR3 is TGCAGCGTGGGACGGCCTAATGAAAGACTGTTTTTT. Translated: CSVGRPNERLFF.

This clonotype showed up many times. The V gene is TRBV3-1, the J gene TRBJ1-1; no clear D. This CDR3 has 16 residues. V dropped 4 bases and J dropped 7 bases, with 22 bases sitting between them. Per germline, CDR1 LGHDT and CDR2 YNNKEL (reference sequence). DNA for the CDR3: TGTGCCAGCAGCCCCCCAACGGGCAGGTCCTACGTTGAAGCTTTCTTT. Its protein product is CASSPPTGRSYVEAFF.

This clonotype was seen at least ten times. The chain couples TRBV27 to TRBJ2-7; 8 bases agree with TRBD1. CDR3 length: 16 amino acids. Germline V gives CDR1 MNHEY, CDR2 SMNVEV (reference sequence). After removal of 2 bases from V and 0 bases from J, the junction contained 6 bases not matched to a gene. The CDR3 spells CASSLIGDRSSYEQYF. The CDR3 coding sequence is TGTGCCAGCAGTTTAATTGGGGACAGGAGCTCCTACGAGCAGTACTTC.

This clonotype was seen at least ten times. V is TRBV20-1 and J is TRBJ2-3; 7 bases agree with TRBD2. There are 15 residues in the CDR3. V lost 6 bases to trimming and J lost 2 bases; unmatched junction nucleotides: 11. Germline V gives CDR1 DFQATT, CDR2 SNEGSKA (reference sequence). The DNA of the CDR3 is TGCAGTGCGAGGCCGGGACTACCTCTCACAGATACGCAGTATTTT. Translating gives CSARPGLPLTDTQYF.

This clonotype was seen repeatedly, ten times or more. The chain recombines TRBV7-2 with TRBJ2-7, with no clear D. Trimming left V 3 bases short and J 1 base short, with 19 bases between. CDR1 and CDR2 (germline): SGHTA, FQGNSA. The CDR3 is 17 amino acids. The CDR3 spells CASSFSPEFYRSYEQYF. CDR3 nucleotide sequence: TGTGCCAGCAGCTTCTCACCGGAATTCTATCGTTCCTACGAGCAGTACTTC.

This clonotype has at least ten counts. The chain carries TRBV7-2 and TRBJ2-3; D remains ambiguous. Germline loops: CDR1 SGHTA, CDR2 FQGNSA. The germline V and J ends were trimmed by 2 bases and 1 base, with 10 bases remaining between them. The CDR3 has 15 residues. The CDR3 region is CASSLPRPRTDTQYF. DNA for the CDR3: TGTGCCAGCAGCTTACCTCGTCCCCGCACAGATACGCAGTATTTT.

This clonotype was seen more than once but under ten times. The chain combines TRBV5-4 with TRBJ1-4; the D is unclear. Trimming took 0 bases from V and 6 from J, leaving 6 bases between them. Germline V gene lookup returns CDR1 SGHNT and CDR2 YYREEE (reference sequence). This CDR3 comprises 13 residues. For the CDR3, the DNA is TGTGCCAGCAGCTTGGACAGCCATGAAAAACTGTTTTTT. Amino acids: CASSLDSHEKLFF.

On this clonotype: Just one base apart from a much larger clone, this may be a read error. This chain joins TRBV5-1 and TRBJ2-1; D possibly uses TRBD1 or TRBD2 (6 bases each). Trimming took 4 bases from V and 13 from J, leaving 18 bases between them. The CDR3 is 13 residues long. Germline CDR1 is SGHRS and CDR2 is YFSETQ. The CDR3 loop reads CASSVEGEETQFF. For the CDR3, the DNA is TGCGCCAGCAGCGTAGAGGGGGAGGAGACCCAGTTCTTC.

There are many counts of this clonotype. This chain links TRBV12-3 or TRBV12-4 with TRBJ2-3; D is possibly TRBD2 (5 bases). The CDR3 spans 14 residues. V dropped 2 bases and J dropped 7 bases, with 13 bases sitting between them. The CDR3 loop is CASSLYGGSHTQYF. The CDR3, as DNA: TGTGCCAGCAGTTTATATGGAGGATCACATACGCAGTATTTT.

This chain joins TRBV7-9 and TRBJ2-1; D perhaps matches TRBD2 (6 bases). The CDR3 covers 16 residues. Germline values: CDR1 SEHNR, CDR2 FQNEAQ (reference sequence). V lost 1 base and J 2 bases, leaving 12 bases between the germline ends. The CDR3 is CASSLVLGGPYNEQFF. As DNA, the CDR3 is TGTGCCAGCAGCTTAGTTTTGGGGGGACCCTACAATGAGCAGTTCTTC.

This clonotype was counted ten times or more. The DNA of the CDR3 is TGTGCCGGTTCTTTAGTCGGCGGGTACTACGAGCAGTACTTC. The encoded protein is CAGSLVGGYYEQYF. This chain uses TRBV6-1 with TRBJ2-7, with D possibly matching TRBD2 (5 bases). This CDR3 is built from 14 residues. CDR1 is MNHNS, CDR2 SASEGT, per germline. Trimming shortened V by 11 bases and J by 3 bases, and 20 bases separated the two germline ends.

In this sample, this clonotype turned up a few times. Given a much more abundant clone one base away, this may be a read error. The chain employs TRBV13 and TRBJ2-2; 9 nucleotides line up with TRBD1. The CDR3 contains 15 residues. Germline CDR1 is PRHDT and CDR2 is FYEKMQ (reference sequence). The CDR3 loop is CASSHGTGNTGERFF. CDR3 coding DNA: TGTGCCAGCAGCCACGGGACAGGGAACACCGGGGAGCGGTTTTTT.

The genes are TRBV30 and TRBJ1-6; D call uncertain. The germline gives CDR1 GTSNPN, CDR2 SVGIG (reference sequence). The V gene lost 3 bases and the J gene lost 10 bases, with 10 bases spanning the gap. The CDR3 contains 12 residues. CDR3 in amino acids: CAWRGLGSPLHF. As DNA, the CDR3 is TGTGCCTGGAGGGGATTAGGCTCACCCCTCCACTTT.

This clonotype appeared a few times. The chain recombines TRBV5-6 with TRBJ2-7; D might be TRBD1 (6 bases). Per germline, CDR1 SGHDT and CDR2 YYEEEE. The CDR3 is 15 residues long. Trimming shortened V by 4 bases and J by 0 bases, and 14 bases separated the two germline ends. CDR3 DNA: TGTGCCAGCAGCCCCAGGGGAAATGACTCCTACGAGCAGTACTTC. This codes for CASSPRGNDSYEQYF.

In nucleotides, the CDR3 is TGTGCCAGCAGCTCCCACCTGAATGGGGCCAACGTCCTGACTTTC. Translating it yields CASSSHLNGANVLTF. The chain has TRBV7-3 and TRBJ2-6; D not resolved. V was cut by 4 bases and J by 3 bases, with 10 bases left in between. CDR3 size: 15 residues. Germline-derived CDR1 and CDR2 are SGHTA and FQGTGA.

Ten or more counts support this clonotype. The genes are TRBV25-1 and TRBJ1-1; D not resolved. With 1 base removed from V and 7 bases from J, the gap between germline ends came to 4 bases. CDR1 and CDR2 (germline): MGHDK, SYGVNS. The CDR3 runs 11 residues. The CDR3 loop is CASSEWGEAFF. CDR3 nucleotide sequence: TGTGCCAGCAGTGAATGGGGTGAAGCTTTCTTT.

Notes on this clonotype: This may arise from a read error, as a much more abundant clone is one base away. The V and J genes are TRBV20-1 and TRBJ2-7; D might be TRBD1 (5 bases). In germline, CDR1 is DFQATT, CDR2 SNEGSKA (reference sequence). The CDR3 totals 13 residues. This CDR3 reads CGARDSAYYEQYF. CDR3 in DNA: TGCGGTGCTAGAGACAGCGCTTACTACGAGCAGTACTTC.

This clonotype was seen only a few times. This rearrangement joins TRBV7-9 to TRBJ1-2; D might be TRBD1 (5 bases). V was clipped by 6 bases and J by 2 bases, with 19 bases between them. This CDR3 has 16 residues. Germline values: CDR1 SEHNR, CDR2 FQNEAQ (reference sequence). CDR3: CASSPDTGPRNYGYTF. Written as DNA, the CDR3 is TGTGCCAGCAGTCCTGATACGGGGCCTAGGAACTATGGCTACACCTTC.

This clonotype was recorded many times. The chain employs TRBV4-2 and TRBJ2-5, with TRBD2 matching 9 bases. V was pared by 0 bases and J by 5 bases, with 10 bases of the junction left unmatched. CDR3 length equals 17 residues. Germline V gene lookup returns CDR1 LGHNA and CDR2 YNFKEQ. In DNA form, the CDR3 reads TGTGCCAGCAGCCAAGAAGGGGGTATTGCGGGGGGGGAGACCCAGTACTTC. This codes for CASSQEGGIAGGETQYF.

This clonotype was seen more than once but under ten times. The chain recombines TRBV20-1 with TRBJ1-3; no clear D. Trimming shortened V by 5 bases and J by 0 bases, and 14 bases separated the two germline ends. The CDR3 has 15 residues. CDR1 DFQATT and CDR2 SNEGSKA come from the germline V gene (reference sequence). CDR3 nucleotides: TGCAGTGCTCCTCAAGACGGACGCTCTGGAAACACCATATATTTT. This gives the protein CSAPQDGRSGNTIYF.

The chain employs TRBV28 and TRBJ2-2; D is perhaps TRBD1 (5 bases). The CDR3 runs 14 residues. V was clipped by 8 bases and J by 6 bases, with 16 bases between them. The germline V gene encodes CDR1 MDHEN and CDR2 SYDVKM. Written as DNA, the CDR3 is TGTGCCAGCGAAGCCCTAGGGGTTTCCGGGGAGCTGTTTTTT. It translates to CASEALGVSGELFF.

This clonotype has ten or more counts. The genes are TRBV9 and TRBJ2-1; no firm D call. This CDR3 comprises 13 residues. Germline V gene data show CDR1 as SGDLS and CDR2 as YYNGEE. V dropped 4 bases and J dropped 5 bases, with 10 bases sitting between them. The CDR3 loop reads CASSLRLNNEQFF. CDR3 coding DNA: TGTGCCAGCAGCCTCCGGCTCAACAATGAGCAGTTCTTC.

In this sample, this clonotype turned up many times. The CDR3 sequence is CSASGGRWRGSNQPQHF. The DNA for the CDR3 is TGCAGTGCTAGTGGGGGACGCTGGAGGGGAAGCAATCAGCCCCAGCATTTT. The chain couples TRBV20-1 to TRBJ1-5, with D tentatively TRBD1 (5 bases). V lost 3 bases and J 1 base, leaving 19 bases between the germline ends. The length of the CDR3 is 17 residues. CDR1 and CDR2 from the germline V gene are DFQATT and SNEGSKA (reference sequence).

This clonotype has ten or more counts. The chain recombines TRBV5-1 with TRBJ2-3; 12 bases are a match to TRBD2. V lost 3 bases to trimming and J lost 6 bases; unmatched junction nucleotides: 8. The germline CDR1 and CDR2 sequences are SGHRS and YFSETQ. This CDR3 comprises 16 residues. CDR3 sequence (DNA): TGCGCCAGCAGCTCAACACTAGCGGGGGGTTCGGATACGCAGTATTTT. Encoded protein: CASSSTLAGGSDTQYF.

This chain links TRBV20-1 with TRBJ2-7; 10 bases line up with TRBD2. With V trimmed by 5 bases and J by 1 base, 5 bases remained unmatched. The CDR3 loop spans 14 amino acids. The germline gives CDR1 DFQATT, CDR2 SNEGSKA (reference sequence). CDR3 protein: CSACTSGDSYEQYF. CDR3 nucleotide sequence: TGCAGTGCTTGCACTAGCGGGGATTCCTACGAGCAGTACTTC.

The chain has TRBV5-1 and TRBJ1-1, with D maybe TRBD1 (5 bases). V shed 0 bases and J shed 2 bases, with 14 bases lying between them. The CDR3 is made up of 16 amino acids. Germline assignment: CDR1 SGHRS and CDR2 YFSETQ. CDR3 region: CASSLVATDGNTEAFF. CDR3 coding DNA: TGCGCCAGCAGCTTGGTGGCGACAGACGGAAACACTGAAGCTTTCTTT. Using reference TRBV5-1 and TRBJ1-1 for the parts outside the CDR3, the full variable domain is KAGVTQTPRYLIKTRGQQVTLSCSPISGHRSVSWYQQTPGQGLQFLFEYFSETQRNKGNFPGRFSGRQFSNSRSEMNVSTLELGDSALYLCASSLVATDGNTEAFFGQGTRLTVV.

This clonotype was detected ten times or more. CDR3 DNA: TGTGCCAGCAGTGTATCCGGGACAGTCAGAGGCGAGCAGTACTTC. Its translation: CASSVSGTVRGEQYF. This chain uses TRBV2 with TRBJ2-7, with 7 bases matching TRBD1. Germline V lookup: CDR1 SNHLY, CDR2 FYNNEI. With 4 bases clipped from V and 6 bases from J, the junction kept 12 bases outside the gene matches. This CDR3 contains 15 residues.

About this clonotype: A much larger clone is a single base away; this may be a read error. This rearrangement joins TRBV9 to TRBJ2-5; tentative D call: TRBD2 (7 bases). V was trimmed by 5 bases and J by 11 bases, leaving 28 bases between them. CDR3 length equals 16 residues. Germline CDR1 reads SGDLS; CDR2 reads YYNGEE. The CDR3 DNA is TGTGCCAGCAGTAGCGCTCCGGGGGGCCTTTCGAATGAGCAGTACTTC. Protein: CASSSAPGGLSNEQYF.